The 15 T cell receptor beta chains presented below share a single source sample, sequenced in a study of human T cells and chemical hapten exposure. Specified time point: pre-sensitization, week 0. Regarding treatment: therapeutic diphenylcyclopropenone sensitization with weekly scalp DPC. TCRdb independently ran MiXCR on the RACE reads; one entry per CDR3 protein. The sample lists some 300,000 distinct CDR3 sequences; around 5% were seen once. The sequencing used whole blood, collected in connection with sensitization to the hapten diphenylcyclopropenone (DPC). The source of these receptors is a woman between 18 and 30 years old with alopecia areata. Some clones in this sample may be carry-over from other donors' samples.

This clonotype was picked up many times. The chain carries TRBV12-3 or TRBV12-4 and TRBJ2-3, with D uncertain. The CDR3 has 12 amino acids. Trimming cost V 1 base and J 8 bases, with 7 bases left between them. The CDR3 DNA follows: TGTGCCAGCAGTTTAGGGTACGGTACGCAGTATTTT. Its protein is CASSLGYGTQYF.

This clonotype was detected ten times or more. This chain links TRBV24-1 with TRBJ2-3; the match to TRBD2 covers 11 bases. CDR1 and CDR2 (germline): KGHDR, SFDVKD. After removal of 5 bases from V and 4 bases from J, the junction contained 7 bases not matched to a gene. The CDR3 runs 16 residues. The chain's CDR3 is CATSASGTSGPDTQYF. For the CDR3, the DNA is TGTGCCACCAGTGCTAGCGGGACTAGCGGTCCAGATACGCAGTATTTT.

This clonotype occurred a few times. The V and J genes are TRBV5-1 and TRBJ1-6, with D possibly matching TRBD1 (6 bases). The CDR3 is 15 amino acids. Germline-derived CDR1 and CDR2 are SGHRS and YFSETQ. V was trimmed by 0 bases and J by 6 bases, leaving 10 bases between them. CDR3 DNA sequence: TGCGCCAGCAGCTTGGAGGGGGGACCTAATTCACCCCTCCACTTT. It is translated as CASSLEGGPNSPLHF. Full variable domain (remainder filled in from reference TRBV5-1 and TRBJ1-6): KAGVTQTPRYLIKTRGQQVTLSCSPISGHRSVSWYQQTPGQGLQFLFEYFSETQRNKGNFPGRFSGRQFSNSRSEMNVSTLELGDSALYLCASSLEGGPNSPLHFGNGTRLTVT.

This clonotype has ten or more counts. V gene TRBV9 combines with J gene TRBJ2-1; perhaps TRBD2 as D (5 bases). Trimming left V 4 bases short and J 7 bases short, with 15 bases between. The germline gives CDR1 SGDLS, CDR2 YYNGEE. The CDR3 is 14 amino acids. CDR3 in amino acids: CASSPRVARNEQFF. CDR3 sequence (DNA): TGTGCCAGCAGCCCCCGAGTAGCGCGGAATGAGCAGTTCTTC.

J is TRBJ2-1 and V is TRBV3-1; D gene ambiguous. V lost 1 base, J lost 4 bases, and 11 bases lay in between. Looked up from germline, CDR1 is LGHDT and CDR2 is YNNKEL (reference sequence). The CDR3 runs 15 residues. CDR3 protein: CASSQGRVQYNEQFF. In DNA form, the CDR3 reads TGTGCCAGCAGCCAAGGAAGGGTCCAATACAATGAGCAGTTCTTC.

The chain uses TRBV6-2 or TRBV6-3 and TRBJ2-3; 11 nucleotides line up with TRBD2. Germline trimming cut 7 bases from V and 3 bases from J; bases unmatched to any gene: 6. This CDR3 is 15 amino acids long. Germline loops: CDR1 MNHEY, CDR2 SVGEGT. The CDR3 nucleotides are TGTGCCAGCAAACGACTAGCGGGGAGTACAGATACGCAGTATTTT. Its translation: CASKRLAGSTDTQYF.

The rearrangement joins TRBV5-4 to TRBJ2-1, with 8 bases identical to TRBD2. With V trimmed by 3 bases and J by 4 bases, 9 bases remained unmatched. The germline V gene has CDR1 SGHNT and CDR2 YYREEE (reference sequence). The length of the CDR3 is 16 residues. The CDR3 protein is CASSSDGGAMYNEQFF. The DNA for the CDR3 is TGTGCCAGCAGCTCCGACGGGGGGGCGATGTACAATGAGCAGTTCTTC.

This clonotype appeared many times. The V and J genes are TRBV20-1 and TRBJ1-5; 8 bases align to TRBD1. Losses at the gene ends were 2 bases for V and 7 bases for J; bases not matched to a gene: 4. Germline V gives CDR1 DFQATT, CDR2 SNEGSKA (reference sequence). The CDR3 spans 13 residues. The chain's CDR3 is CSARQGAEQPQHF. Written as DNA, the CDR3 is TGCAGTGCTAGACAGGGGGCGGAACAGCCCCAGCATTTT.

In its sample, this clonotype was seen a few times. The V gene is TRBV28, the J gene TRBJ2-7, with TRBD2 matching over 11 bases. This CDR3 spans 14 amino acids. In germline, CDR1 is MDHEN, CDR2 SYDVKM. The trim removed 4 bases at V and 9 bases at J, leaving 8 bases unmatched. CDR3 sequence: CASSSTSGGPRQYF. CDR3 coding DNA: TGTGCCAGCAGTTCCACTAGCGGGGGCCCCAGGCAGTACTTC.

This clonotype showed up just a few times. This chain uses TRBV6-5 with TRBJ1-5, with D possibly being TRBD1 (6 bases). V was shortened by 2 bases and J by 3 bases, with 8 bases between the two germline ends. Germline CDR1 is MNHEY and CDR2 is SVGAGI. This CDR3 comprises 14 residues. The CDR3 is CASSYAGVNQPQHF. The DNA for the CDR3 is TGTGCCAGCAGTTACGCAGGGGTCAATCAGCCCCAGCATTTT.

V is TRBV3-1 and J is TRBJ1-1; 8 positions match TRBD1. The germline gives CDR1 LGHDT, CDR2 YNNKEL (reference sequence). The length of the CDR3 is 13 residues. V gave up 3 bases and J gave up 7 bases; unmatched junction bases: 4. DNA for the CDR3: TGTGCCAGCAGCCAGGACAGGGCGGGTGAAGCTTTCTTT. It translates to CASSQDRAGEAFF.

The CDR3 protein is CASSPTSGGLYQETQYF. In DNA form, the CDR3 reads TGTGCCAGCAGCCCTACTAGCGGGGGGCTGTACCAAGAGACCCAGTACTTC. V is TRBV12-3 or TRBV12-4 and J is TRBJ2-5, with 12 bases matching TRBD2. The J segment lost 0 bases and the V segment lost 6 bases, leaving 8 bases of the junction unmatched. The CDR3 loop spans 17 amino acids.

As concerns this clonotype: At one end the junction does not follow the germline gene, possibly because of a read error. The genes are TRBV7-7 and TRBJ2-5; D tentatively reads TRBD1 or TRBD2 (8 bases each). The germline gives CDR1 SSHAT, CDR2 FNYEAQ (reference sequence). The CDR3 has 9 amino acids. CDR3 bases: TGTGCTAGCGGGGACAGGCCGACCTTC. It encodes CASGDRPTF.

This clonotype came up a few times. The chain has TRBV29-1 and TRBJ2-7; no clear D. V was pared by 5 bases and J by 0 bases, with 8 bases between. Per the germline V gene, CDR1 is SQVTM and CDR2 is ANQGSEA. CDR3 size: 12 residues. The CDR3 here is CSVCESSYEQYF. The CDR3 DNA follows: TGCAGCGTTTGTGAAAGCTCCTACGAGCAGTACTTC.

This clonotype was detected many times. CDR3 residues: CASGDYSYEQYF. CDR3 DNA sequence: TGTGCCAGCGGGGACTACTCCTACGAGCAGTACTTC. This chain uses TRBV6-2 or TRBV6-3 with TRBJ2-7; 7 nucleotides match TRBD2. With 8 bases clipped from V and 0 bases from J, the junction kept 1 base outside the gene matches. CDR1 and CDR2 (germline): MNHEY, SVGEGT. This CDR3 comprises 12 residues.